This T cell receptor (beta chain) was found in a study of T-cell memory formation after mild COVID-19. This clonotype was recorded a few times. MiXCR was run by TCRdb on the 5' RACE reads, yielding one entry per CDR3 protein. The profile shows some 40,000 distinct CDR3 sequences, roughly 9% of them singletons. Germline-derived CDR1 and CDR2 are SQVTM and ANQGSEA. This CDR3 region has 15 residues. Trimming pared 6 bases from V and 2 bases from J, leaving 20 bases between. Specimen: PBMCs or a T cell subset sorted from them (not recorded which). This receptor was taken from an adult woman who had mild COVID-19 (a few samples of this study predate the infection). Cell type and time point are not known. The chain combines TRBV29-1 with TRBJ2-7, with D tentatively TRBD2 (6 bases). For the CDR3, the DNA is TGCAGCGTCCTCATCCCTAGCGAACGGCCCTACGAGCAGTACTTC. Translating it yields CSVLIPSERPYEQYF.